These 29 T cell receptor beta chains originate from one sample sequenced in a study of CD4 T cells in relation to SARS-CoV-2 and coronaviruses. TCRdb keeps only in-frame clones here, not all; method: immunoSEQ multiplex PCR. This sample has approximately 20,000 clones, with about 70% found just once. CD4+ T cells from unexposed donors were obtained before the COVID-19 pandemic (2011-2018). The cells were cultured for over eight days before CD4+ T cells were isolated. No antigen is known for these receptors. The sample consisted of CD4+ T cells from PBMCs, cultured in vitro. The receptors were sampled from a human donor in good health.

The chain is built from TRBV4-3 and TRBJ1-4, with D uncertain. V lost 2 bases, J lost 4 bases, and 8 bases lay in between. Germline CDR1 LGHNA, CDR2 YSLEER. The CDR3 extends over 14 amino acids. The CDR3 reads CASSQMVGNEKLFF. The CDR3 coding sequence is TGCGCCAGCAGCCAAATGGTTGGTAATGAAAAACTGTTTTTT.

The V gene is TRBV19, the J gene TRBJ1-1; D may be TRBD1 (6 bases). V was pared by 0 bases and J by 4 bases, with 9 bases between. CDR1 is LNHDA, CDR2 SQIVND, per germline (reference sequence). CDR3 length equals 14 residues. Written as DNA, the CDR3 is TGTGCCAGTAGTATAGAGGGACAACGCACTGAAGCTTTCTTT. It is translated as CASSIEGQRTEAFF.

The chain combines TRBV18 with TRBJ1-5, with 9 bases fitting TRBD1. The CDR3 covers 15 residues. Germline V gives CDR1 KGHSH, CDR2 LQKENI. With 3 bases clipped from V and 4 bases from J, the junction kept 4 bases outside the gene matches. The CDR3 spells CASSPPGTGNQPQHF. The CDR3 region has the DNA TGTGCCAGCTCACCCCCCGGGACAGGGAATCAGCCCCAGCATTTT.

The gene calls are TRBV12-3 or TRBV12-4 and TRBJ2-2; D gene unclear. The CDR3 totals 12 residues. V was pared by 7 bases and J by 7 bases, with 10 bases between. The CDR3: CASTPMGGELFF. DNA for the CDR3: TGTGCCAGCACCCCGATGGGCGGGGAGCTGTTTTTT.

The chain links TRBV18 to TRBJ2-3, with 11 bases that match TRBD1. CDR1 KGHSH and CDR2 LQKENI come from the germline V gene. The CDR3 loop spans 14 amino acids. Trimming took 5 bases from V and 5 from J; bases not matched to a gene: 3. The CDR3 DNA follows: TGTGCCAGCTCAGAGGGGACAGGGGGAGATACGCAGTATTTT. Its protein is CASSEGTGGDTQYF.

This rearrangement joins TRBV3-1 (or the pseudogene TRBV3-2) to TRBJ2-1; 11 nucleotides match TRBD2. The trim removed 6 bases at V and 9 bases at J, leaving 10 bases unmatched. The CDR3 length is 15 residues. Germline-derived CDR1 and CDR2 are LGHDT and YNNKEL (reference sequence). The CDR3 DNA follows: TGTGCCAGCAGACCTACACTAGCGGGAGTAAGTGAGCAGTTCTTC. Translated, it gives CASRPTLAGVSEQFF.

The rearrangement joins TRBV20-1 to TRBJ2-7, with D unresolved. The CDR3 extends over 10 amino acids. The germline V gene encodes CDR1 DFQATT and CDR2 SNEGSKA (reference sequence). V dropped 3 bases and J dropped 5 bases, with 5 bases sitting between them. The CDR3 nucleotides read TGCAGTGCTAGCCGAAACGAGCAGTACTTC. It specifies CSASRNEQYF.

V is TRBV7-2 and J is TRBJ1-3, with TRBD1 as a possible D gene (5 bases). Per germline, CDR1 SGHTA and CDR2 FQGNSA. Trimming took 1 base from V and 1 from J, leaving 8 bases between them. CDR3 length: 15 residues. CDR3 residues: CASSLEGASGNTIYF. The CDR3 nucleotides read TGTGCCAGCAGCTTAGAAGGGGCTTCTGGAAACACCATATATTTT.

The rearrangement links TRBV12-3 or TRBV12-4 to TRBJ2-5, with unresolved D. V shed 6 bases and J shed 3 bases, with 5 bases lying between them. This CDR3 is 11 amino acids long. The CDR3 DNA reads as TGTGCCAGCAGGGTAAAAGAGACCCAGTACTTC. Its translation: CASRVKETQYF.

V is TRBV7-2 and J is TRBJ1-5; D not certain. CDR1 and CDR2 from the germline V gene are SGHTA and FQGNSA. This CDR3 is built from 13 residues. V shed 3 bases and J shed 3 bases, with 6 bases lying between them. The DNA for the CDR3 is TGTGCCAGCAGCTTGCGTTCCAATCAGCCCCAGCATTTT. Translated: CASSLRSNQPQHF.

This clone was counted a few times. The CDR3 region is CASRTRGHNSPLHF. CDR3 coding DNA: TGTGCCAGCCGCACCCGGGGGCATAATTCACCCCTCCACTTT. The chain is built from TRBV27 and TRBJ1-6; maybe TRBD1 (6 bases). From germline, CDR1 is MNHEY and CDR2 SMNVEV (reference sequence). Trimming removed 8 bases from V and 5 bases from J, with 13 bases in between. The CDR3 is 14 amino acids.

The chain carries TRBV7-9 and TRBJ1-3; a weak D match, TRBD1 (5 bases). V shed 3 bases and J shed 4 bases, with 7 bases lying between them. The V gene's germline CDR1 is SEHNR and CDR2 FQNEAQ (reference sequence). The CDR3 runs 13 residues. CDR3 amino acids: CASSLGTGNTIYF. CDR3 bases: TGTGCCAGCAGCTTGGGGACGGGAAACACCATATATTTT.

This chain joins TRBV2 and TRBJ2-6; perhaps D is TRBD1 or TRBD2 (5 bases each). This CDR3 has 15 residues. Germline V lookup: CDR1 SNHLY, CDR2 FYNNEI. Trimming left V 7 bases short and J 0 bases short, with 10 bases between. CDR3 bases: TGTGCCAGCAACGGGGCCAACTCTGGGGCCAACGTCCTGACTTTC. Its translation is CASNGANSGANVLTF. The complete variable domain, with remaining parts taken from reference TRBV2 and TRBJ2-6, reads EPEVTQTPSHQVTQMGQEVILRCVPISNHLYFYWYRQILGQKVEFLVSFYNNEISEKSEIFDDQFSVERPDGSNFTLKIRSTKLEDSAMYFCASNGANSGANVLTFGAGSRLTVL.

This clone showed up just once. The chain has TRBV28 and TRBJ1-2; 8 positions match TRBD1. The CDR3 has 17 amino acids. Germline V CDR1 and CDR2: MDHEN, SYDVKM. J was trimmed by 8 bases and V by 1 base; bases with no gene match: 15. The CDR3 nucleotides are TGTGCCAGCAGTTTATCTATCGGGGGGGGCAGGGGGCAAGGCTACACCTTC. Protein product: CASSLSIGGGRGQGYTF.

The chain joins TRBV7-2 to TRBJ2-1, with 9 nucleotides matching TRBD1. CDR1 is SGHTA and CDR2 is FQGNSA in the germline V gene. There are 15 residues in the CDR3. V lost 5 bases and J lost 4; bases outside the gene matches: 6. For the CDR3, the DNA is TGTGCCAGCAGCCCAACCGGGACAGGGTACAATGAGCAGTTCTTC. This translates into CASSPTGTGYNEQFF. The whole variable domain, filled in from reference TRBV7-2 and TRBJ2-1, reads GAGVSQSPSNKVTEKGKDVELRCDPISGHTALYWYRQSLGQGLEFLIYFQGNSAPDKSGLPSDRFSAERTGGSVSTLTIQRTQQEDSAVYLCASSPTGTGYNEQFFGPGTRLTVL.

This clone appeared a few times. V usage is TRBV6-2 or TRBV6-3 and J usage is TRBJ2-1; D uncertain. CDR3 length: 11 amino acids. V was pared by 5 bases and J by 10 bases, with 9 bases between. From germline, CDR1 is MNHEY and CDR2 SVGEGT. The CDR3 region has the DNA TGTGCCAGCAGTCCCTTGGGGGAGCAGTTCTTC. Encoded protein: CASSPLGEQFF.

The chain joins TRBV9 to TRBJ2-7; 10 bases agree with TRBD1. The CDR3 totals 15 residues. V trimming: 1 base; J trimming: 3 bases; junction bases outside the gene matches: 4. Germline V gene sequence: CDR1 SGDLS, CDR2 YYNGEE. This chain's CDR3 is CASSVTGTGDYEQYF. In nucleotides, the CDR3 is TGTGCCAGCAGCGTAACCGGGACAGGGGACTACGAGCAGTACTTC.

The CDR3 spells CASSLPSSSYEQYF. The CDR3 DNA is TGTGCCAGCAGCTTACCTTCGAGCTCCTACGAGCAGTACTTC. The chain joins TRBV7-2 to TRBJ2-7; no definite D call. The germline gives CDR1 SGHTA, CDR2 FQGNSA. The CDR3 is 14 residues long. Deletions cut 2 bases from V and 0 bases from J, with 8 bases between.

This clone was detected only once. CDR3 sequence reads: CASSYSMPGAGETQYF. The CDR3 DNA sequence: TGTGCCAGCAGTTACTCGATGCCAGGGGCGGGGGAGACCCAGTACTTC. The genes are TRBV6-5 and TRBJ2-5; possibly TRBD1 or TRBD2 for D (6 bases each). Germline V gene sequence: CDR1 MNHEY, CDR2 SVGAGI. Trimming pared 0 bases from V and 5 bases from J, leaving 16 bases between. The CDR3 is 16 residues long.

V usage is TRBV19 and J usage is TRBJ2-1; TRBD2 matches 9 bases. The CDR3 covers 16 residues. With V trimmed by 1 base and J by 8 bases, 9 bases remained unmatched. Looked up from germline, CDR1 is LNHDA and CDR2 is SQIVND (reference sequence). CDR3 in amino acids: CASSIVSGGLVDEQFF. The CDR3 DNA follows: TGTGCCAGTAGTATAGTTAGCGGGGGACTTGTCGATGAGCAGTTCTTC.

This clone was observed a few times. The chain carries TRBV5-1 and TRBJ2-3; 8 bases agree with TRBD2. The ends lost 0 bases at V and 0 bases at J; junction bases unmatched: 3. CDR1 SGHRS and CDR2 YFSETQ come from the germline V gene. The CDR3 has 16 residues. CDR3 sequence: CASSLDGLASTDTQYF. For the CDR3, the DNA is TGCGCCAGCAGCTTGGATGGACTAGCTAGCACAGATACGCAGTATTTT.

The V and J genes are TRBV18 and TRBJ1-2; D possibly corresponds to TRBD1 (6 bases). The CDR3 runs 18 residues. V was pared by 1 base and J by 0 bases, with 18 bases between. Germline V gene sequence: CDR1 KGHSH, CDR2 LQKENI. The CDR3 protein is CASSPRGASLVSNYGYTF. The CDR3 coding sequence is TGTGCCAGCTCACCACGGGGGGCGTCCTTAGTATCTAACTATGGCTACACCTTC.

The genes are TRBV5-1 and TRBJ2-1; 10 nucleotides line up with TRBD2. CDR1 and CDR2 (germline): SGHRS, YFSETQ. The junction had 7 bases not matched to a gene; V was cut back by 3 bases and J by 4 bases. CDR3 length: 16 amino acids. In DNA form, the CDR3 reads TGCGCCAGCAGCTCATACACTAGCGGGGCTTACAATGAGCAGTTCTTC. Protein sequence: CASSSYTSGAYNEQFF.

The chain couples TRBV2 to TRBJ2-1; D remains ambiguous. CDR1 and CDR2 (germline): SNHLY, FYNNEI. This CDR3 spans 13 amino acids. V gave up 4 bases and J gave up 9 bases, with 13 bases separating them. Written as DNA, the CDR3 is TGTGCCAGCAGTGTAAGAATGGGCATTGAGCAGTTCTTC. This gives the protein CASSVRMGIEQFF.

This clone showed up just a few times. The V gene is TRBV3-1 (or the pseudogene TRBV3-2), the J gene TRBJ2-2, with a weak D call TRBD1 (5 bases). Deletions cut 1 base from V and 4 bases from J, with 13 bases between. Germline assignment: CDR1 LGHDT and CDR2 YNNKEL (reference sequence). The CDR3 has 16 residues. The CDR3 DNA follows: TGTGCCAGCAGCCAAGGAAAGGGGTTTGGCACCGGGGAGCTGTTTTTT. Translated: CASSQGKGFGTGELFF.

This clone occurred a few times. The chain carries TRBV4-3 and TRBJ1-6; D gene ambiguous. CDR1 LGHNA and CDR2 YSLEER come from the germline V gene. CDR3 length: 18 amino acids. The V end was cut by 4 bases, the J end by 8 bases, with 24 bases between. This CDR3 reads CASSPLGLHSGVDSPLHF. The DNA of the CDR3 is TGCGCCAGCAGCCCCCTCGGTCTCCACAGCGGGGTAGATTCACCCCTCCACTTT.

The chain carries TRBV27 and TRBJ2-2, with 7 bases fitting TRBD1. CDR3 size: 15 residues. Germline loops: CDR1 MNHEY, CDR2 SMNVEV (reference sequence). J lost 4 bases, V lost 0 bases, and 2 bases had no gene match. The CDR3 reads CASSLSGGITGELFF. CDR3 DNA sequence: TGTGCCAGCAGTTTATCAGGGGGCATCACCGGGGAGCTGTTTTTT.

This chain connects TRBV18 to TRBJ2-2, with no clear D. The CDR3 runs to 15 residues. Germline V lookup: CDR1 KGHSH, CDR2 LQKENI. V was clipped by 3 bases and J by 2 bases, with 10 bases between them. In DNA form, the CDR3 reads TGTGCCAGCTCACCCTTGGGCCCTAACACCGGGGAGCTGTTTTTT. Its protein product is CASSPLGPNTGELFF.

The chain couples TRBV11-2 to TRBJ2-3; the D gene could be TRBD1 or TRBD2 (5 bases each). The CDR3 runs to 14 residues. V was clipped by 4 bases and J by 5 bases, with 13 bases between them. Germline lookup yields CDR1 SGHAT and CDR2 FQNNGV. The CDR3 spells CASSSWDVQDTQYF. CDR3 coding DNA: TGTGCCAGCAGCTCCTGGGACGTTCAAGATACGCAGTATTTT.